This T cell receptor beta chain was observed in a study of blood T cell repertoires in COVID-19. Study context: Sources were T cells, B-cell-depleted T cells, or PBMCs; the material itself was cDNA or gDNA.

Germline CDR1 and CDR2: MNHEY and SVGEGT. The CDR3 consists of 17 residues. V was cut by 0 bases and J by 0 bases, with 15 bases left in between. Per the original data handling: The authors estimated nucleated cell counts from reference gene primer amplification. Clones were sequenced by immunoSEQ multiplex PCR, and TCRdb holds only the in-frame ones, with some missing. V, J and clone size reflect that table, while D and trimming were determined from the DNA. In the table there are roughly 350,000 clones, around nine tenths of which are singletons. The sample consisted of peripheral blood. This receptor was taken from a woman younger than 35 who had recovered from COVID-19. V is TRBV6-2 or TRBV6-3 and J is TRBJ2-7; D gene ambiguous. The CDR3 bases are TGTGCCAGCAGTTACTCGAGATTAACTACAAGCTCCTACGAGCAGTACGTC. It translates to CASSYSRLTTSSYEQYV.